The source of this T cell receptor (beta chain) is a study of molecular identifiers for immune sequencing clone quantification. TCRdb reprocessed the PCR reads with MiXCR, giving one entry per CDR3 protein. This table has about 100,000 distinct CDR3 sequences, 36% appearing once. The CDR3 extends over 11 amino acids. Germline V gene data show CDR1 as SQVTM and CDR2 as ANQGSEA. V was trimmed by 4 bases and J by 4 bases, leaving 7 bases between them. This clonotype was observed a few times. Sorted cell numbers of about 17,000 to 1,000,000, with 10%, 30% or 50% RNA, served as input for naive CD8 libraries. The sorting of naive CD8 T cells used the CD8+CD4-CCR7+CD45RA+ phenotype.

V usage is TRBV29-1 and J usage is TRBJ1-2, with D unclear. The sequencing sample was made of naive CD8+ T cells from blood, with Jurkat cell RNA spiked in. Specified subset: FACS-sorted CD8+CD4-CCR7+CD45RA+ naive T cells. The sequence derives from a human donor in good health. Some libraries in this study had Jurkat cell RNA spiked in. The CDR3, as DNA: TGCAGCGTTGTCGGGCTCTATGGCTACACCTTC. Translating it yields CSVVGLYGYTF.